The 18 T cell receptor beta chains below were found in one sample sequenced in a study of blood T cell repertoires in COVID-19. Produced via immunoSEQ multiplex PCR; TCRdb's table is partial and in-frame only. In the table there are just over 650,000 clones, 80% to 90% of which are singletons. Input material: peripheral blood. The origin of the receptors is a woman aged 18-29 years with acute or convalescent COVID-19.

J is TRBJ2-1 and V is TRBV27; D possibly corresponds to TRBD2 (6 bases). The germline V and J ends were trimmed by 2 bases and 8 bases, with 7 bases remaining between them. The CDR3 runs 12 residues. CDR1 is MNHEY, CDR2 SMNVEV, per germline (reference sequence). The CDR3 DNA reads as TGTGCCAGCAGTTTAAGGAGGGATGAGCAGTTCTTC. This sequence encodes CASSLRRDEQFF.

This CDR3 reads CASSAYTGVLVEQYF. CDR3 DNA: TGTGCCAGCAGCGCTTATACAGGGGTCCTAGTCGAGCAGTACTTC. The chain links TRBV7-9 to TRBJ2-7; 7 bases map to TRBD1. Germline CDR1 SEHNR, CDR2 FQNEAQ (reference sequence). The J segment lost 6 bases and the V segment lost 5 bases, leaving 13 bases of the junction unmatched. This CDR3 has 15 residues.

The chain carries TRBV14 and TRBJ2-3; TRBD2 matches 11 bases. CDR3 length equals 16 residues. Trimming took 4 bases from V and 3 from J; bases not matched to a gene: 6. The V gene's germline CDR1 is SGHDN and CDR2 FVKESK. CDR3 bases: TGTGCCAGCAGCCTCCCTAGCGGGGGGATGACAGATACGCAGTATTTT. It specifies CASSLPSGGMTDTQYF.

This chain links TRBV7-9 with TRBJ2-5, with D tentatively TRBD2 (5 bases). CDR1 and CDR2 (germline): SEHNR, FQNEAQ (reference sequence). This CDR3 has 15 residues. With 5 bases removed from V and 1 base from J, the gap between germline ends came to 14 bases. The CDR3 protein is CASSPRASGQETQYF. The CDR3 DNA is TGTGCCAGCAGCCCCCGGGCCAGCGGCCAAGAGACCCAGTACTTC.

The CDR3 reads CASNPTSLPETQYF. The CDR3 nucleotides read TGTGCCAGCAACCCGACTAGCCTCCCAGAGACCCAGTACTTC. This sequence joins TRBV9 and TRBJ2-5, with TRBD2 matching over 7 bases. There are 14 residues in the CDR3. Germline loops: CDR1 SGDLS, CDR2 YYNGEE. V shed 6 bases and J 4 bases; nucleotides not matched to a gene: 9.

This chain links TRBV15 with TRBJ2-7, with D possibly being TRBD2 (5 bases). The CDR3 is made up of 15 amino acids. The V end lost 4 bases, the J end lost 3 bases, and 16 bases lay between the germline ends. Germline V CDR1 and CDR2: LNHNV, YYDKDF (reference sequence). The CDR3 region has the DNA TGTGCCACCAGCACCCCCCGGACGGGAAACTACGAGCAGTACTTC. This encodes CATSTPRTGNYEQYF.

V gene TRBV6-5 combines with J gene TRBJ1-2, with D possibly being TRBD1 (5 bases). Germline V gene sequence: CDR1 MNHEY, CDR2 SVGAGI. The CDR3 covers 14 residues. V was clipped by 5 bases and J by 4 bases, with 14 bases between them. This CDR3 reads CASSNPSGSYGYTF. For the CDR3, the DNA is TGTGCCAGCAGTAATCCTTCAGGGTCCTATGGCTACACCTTC.

The CDR3 DNA reads TGCAGCGTCGCTACTGCACAGGGACCCTATGGCTACACCTTC. It is translated as CSVATAQGPYGYTF. The chain carries TRBV29-1 and TRBJ1-2; possible D gene TRBD1, 6 bases. This CDR3 contains 14 residues. Trimming removed 6 bases at V and 4 bases at J, with 18 bases between. CDR1 SQVTM and CDR2 ANQGSEA come from the germline V gene.

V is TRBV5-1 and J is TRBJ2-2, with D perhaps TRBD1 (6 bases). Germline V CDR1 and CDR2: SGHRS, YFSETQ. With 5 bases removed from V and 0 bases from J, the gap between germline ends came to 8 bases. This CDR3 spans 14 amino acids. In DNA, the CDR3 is TGCGCCAGCAGGGACAGTCCGAACACCGGGGAGCTGTTTTTT. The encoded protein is CASRDSPNTGELFF.

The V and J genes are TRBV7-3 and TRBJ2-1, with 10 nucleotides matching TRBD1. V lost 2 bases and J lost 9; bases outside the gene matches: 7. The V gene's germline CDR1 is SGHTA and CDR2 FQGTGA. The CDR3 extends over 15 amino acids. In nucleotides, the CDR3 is TGTGCCAGCAGCTTACAGACCGGGACAGGGGCTGAGCAGTTCTTC. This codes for CASSLQTGTGAEQFF.

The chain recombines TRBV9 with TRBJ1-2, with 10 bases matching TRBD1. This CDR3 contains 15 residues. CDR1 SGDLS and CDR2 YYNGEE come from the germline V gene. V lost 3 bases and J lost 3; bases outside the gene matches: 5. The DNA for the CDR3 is TGTGCCAGCAGCGACTCGACAGGGGGCGACTATGGCTACACCTTC. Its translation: CASSDSTGGDYGYTF.

In DNA form, the CDR3 reads TGTGCCAGCCGATACGGTGAGACTAATGAAAAACTGTTTTTT. This encodes CASRYGETNEKLFF. The chain combines TRBV4-2 with TRBJ1-4; D is ambiguous. The CDR3 is 14 amino acids. Deletions cut 8 bases from V and 2 bases from J, with 12 bases between. Germline lookup yields CDR1 LGHNA and CDR2 YNFKEQ.

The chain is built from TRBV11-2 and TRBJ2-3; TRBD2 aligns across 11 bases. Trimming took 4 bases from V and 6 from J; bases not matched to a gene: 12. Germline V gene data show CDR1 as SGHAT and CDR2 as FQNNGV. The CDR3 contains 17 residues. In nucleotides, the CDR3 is TGTGCCAGCAGCTACCGGACGGGACTAGCGGCCCAGGATACGCAGTATTTT. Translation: CASSYRTGLAAQDTQYF.

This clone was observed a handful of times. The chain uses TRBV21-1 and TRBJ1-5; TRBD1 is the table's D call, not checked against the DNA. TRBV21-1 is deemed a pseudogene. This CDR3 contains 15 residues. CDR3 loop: CATLVSGFYNQPQHF. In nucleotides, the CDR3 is TGTGCCACCTTGGTCTCAGGGTTTTACAATCAGCCCCAGCATTTT.

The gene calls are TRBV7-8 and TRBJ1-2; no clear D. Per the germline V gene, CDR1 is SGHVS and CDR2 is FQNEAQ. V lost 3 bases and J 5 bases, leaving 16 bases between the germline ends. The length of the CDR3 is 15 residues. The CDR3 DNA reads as TGTGCCAGCAGCTTCAACAGTCCCGCGGGTTATGGCTACACCTTC. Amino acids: CASSFNSPAGYGYTF.

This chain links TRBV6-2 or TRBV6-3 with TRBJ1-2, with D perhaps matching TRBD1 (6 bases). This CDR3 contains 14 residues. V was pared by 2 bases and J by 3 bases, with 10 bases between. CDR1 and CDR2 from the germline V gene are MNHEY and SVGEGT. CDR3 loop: CASSYQDRYYGYTF. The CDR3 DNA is TGTGCCAGCAGTTACCAGGACAGATACTATGGCTACACCTTC.

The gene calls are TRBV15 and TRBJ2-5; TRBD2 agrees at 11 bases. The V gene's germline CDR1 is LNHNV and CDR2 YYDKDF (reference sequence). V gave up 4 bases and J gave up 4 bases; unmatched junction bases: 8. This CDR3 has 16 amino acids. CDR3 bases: TGTGCCACCAGCACCTCTAGCGGGGGGCCGTCAGAGACCCAGTACTTC. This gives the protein CATSTSSGGPSETQYF.

The CDR3 region is CASSQGLAPPGEQFF. The CDR3 nucleotides read TGTGCCAGCAGCCAAGGACTAGCGCCACCAGGTGAGCAGTTCTTC. This chain connects TRBV14 to TRBJ2-1; 8 positions match TRBD2. The CDR3 length is 15 residues. CDR1 and CDR2 from the germline V gene are SGHDN and FVKESK. J gave up 9 bases and V 1 base, and 8 bases lay outside the gene matches. Full variable domain (outside the CDR3, taken from reference TRBV14 and TRBJ2-1): EAGVTQFPSHSVIEKGQTVTLRCDPISGHDNLYWYRRVMGKEIKFLLHFVKESKQDESGMPNNRFLAERTGGTYSTLKVQPAELEDSGVYFCASSQGLAPPGEQFFGPGTRLTVL.